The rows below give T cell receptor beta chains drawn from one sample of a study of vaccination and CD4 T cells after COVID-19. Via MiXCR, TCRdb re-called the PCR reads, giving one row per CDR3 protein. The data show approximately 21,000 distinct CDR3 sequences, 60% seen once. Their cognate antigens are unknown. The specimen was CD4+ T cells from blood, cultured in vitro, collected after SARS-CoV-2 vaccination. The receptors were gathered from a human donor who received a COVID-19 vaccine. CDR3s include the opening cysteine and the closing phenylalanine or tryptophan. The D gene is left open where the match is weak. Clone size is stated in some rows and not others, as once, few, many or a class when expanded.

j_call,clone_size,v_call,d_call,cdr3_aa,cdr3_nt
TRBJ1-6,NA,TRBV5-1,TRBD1,CASSLRTGNSPLHF,TGCGCCAGCAGCTTACGGACAGGGAATTCACCCCTCCACTTT
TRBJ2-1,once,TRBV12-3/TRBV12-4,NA,CASSDDPGEQFF,TGTGCCAGCAGTGACGACCCGGGGGAGCAGTTCTTC
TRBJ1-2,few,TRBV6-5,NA,CASSYVQPRTSRYGYTF,TGTGCCAGCAGTTATGTCCAGCCCCGAACCTCTCGGTATGGCTACACCTTC
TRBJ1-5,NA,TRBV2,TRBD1,CASNDRAGNQPQHF,TGTGCCAGCAATGACAGGGCGGGCAATCAGCCCCAGCATTTT
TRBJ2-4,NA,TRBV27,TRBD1,CASSPHTNRQGERIQYF,TGTGCCAGCAGTCCGCACACGAATCGACAGGGTGAACGCATTCAGTACTTC
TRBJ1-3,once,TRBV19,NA,CASSIIGRRYSGNTIYF,TGTGCCAGTAGTATAATCGGCAGACGATACTCTGGAAACACCATATATTTT
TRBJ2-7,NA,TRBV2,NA,CASSEGLADTYEQYF,TGTGCCAGCAGTGAAGGGTTAGCGGATACCTACGAGCAGTACTTC
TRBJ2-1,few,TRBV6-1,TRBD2,CASSERERGYNEQFF,TGTGCCAGCAGTGAAAGGGAGCGGGGTTACAATGAGCAGTTCTTC
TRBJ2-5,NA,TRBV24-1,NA,CATSGSFPRAADLQETQYF,TGTGCCACCAGTGGGTCCTTTCCTCGCGCGGCCGACCTCCAAGAGACCCAGTACTTC
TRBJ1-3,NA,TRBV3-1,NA,CASSLLTDSAGNTIYF,TGTGCCAGCAGCCTACTCACCGACAGTGCGGGAAACACCATATATTTT
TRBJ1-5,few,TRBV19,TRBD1,CASTPDRESNQPQHF,TGTGCCAGTACCCCGGACAGGGAAAGCAATCAGCCCCAGCATTTT
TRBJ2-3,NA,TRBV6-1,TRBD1,CASSDWTGGIDGDTQYF,TGTGCCAGCAGTGATTGGACAGGGGGGATCGATGGGGATACGCAGTATTTT
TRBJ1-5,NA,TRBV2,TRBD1,CASRNRQGWDQPQHF,TGTGCCAGCAGAAACAGACAGGGGTGGGATCAGCCCCAGCATTTT
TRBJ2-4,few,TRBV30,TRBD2,CAWKAGTHSNIQYF,TGTGCCTGGAAAGCGGGGACGCACAGTAACATTCAGTACTTC
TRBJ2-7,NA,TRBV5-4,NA,CASSRTGVGEQYF,TGTGCCAGCAGCCGGACTGGGGTGGGGGAGCAGTACTTC
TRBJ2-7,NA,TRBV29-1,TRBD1,CSVEDTGGGISEQYF,TGCAGCGTTGAAGATACAGGGGGCGGAATCAGCGAGCAGTACTTC
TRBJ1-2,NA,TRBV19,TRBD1,CASSRGQEEGSYGYTF,TGTGCCAGTAGTAGAGGACAGGAAGAGGGGAGCTATGGCTACACCTTC
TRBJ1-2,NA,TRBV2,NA,CASSPIGGQDRNYGYTF,TGTGCCAGCAGCCCTATTGGGGGCCAGGACCGGAACTATGGCTACACCTTC
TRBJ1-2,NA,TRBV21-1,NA,CASSKGVGDRVGYGYTF,TGTGCCAGCAGCAAAGGGGTGGGGGACAGGGTTGGCTATGGCTACACCTTC
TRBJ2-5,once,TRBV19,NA,CASSIHRQETQYF,TGTGCCAGTAGTATACACCGACAAGAGACCCAGTACTTC
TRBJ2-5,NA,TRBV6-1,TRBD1,CASSERQGGQETQYF,TGTGCCAGCAGTGAAAGACAGGGGGGCCAAGAGACCCAGTACTTC
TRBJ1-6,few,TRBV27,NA,CASSLDGVESPLHF,TGTGCCAGCAGTTTAGATGGGGTCGAATCACCCCTCCACTTT
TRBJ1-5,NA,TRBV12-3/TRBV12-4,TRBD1,CASSSYRGSNQPQHF,TGTGCCAGCAGTTCCTACAGGGGGAGCAATCAGCCCCAGCATTTT
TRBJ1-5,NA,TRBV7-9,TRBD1,CASSPQEGQGVGNQPQHF,TGTGCCAGCAGCCCCCAAGAGGGACAGGGAGTAGGCAATCAGCCCCAGCATTTT
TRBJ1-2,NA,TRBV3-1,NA,CASSQEIGMNYGYTF,TGTGCCAGCAGCCAAGAAATAGGGATGAACTATGGCTACACCTTC
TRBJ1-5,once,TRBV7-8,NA,CASSLERYQPQHF,TGTGCCAGCAGCTTAGAAAGATATCAGCCCCAGCATTTT
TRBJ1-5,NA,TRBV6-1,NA,CASSEGQINQPQHF,TGTGCCAGCAGTGAAGGGCAGATCAATCAGCCCCAGCATTTT
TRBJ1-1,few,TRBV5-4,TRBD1,CASSFLRPGQRNTEAFF,TGTGCCAGCAGCTTCTTAAGGCCGGGACAGAGGAACACTGAAGCTTTCTTT
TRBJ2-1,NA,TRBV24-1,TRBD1,CATSDPGGQGNNEQFF,TGTGCCACCAGTGATCCGGGGGGACAGGGGAACAATGAGCAGTTCTTC
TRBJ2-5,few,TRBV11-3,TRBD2,CASGTSGGETQYF,TGTGCCAGCGGGACTAGCGGGGGCGAGACCCAGTACTTC
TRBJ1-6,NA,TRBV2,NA,CARAIANSPLHF,TGTGCCAGAGCAATTGCGAATTCACCCCTCCACTTT
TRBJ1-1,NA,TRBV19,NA,CASSISRIGGTNTEAFF,TGTGCCAGTAGTATAAGCAGGATCGGCGGAACGAACACTGAAGCTTTCTTT
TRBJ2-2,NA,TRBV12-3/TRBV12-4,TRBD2,CASRPTSGGNTGELFF,TGTGCCAGCAGACCCACTAGCGGGGGTAACACCGGGGAGCTGTTTTTT
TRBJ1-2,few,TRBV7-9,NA,CASSWVIDYGYTF,TGTGCCAGCTCCTGGGTTATTGACTATGGCTACACCTTC
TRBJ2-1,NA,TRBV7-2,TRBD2,CASSLTLAGGLNEQFF,TGTGCCAGCAGCTTAACACTAGCGGGGGGGCTCAATGAGCAGTTCTTC
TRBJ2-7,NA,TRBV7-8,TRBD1,CASSLMTGGGEQYF,TGTGCCAGCAGCCTGATGACAGGGGGGGGCGAGCAGTACTTC
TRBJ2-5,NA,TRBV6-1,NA,CASSEGPGASGAQYF,TGTGCCAGCAGTGAAGGCCCAGGTGCCTCGGGGGCCCAGTACTTC
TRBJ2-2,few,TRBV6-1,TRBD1,CASSKPGQGFGELFF,TGTGCCAGCAGTAAACCGGGACAGGGGTTCGGGGAGCTGTTTTTT
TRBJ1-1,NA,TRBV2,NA,CASSEHPNTEAFF,TGTGCCAGCAGTGAACATCCGAACACTGAAGCTTTCTTT
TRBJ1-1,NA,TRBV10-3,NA,CAISGGLKEGGTEAFF,TGTGCCATCAGTGGGGGACTGAAGGAAGGGGGCACTGAAGCTTTCTTT
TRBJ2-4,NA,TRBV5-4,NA,CASSLGRGENIQYF,TGTGCCAGCAGCTTAGGCAGGGGTGAAAACATTCAGTACTTC
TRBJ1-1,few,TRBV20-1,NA,CSARGFAEAFF,TGCAGTGCTAGGGGGTTCGCTGAAGCTTTCTTT